Sequencing of this T cell receptor beta chain was carried out in a study of CD8 T cells in Susac syndrome. Details on this clonotype: No antigen is known for it.

An amount of RNA that ranged from roughly 0.45 to 1 ug was reverse transcribed with random hexamers. An immunoSEQ multiplex PCR amplified TCR beta CDR3 over 54 Vbeta and 13 Jbeta. One entry per CDR3 protein results from TCRdb running MiXCR on the immunoSEQ multiplex PCR reads. The sample lists over 300,000 distinct CDR3 sequences; about 92% were seen once. Germline values: CDR1 ENHRY, CDR2 SYGVKD. Trimming cost V 4 bases and J 2 bases, with 12 bases left between them. This CDR3 has 14 amino acids. Study-level findings and limits: The study admitted that it had a relatively small number of individuals in its TCR sequencing and HLA analysis.

The receptor's source is a human donor with multiple sclerosis. Material for sequencing was CD4+ T cells from PBMCs. The rearrangement uses TRBV10-3 and TRBJ2-7; D is perhaps TRBD1 or TRBD2 (5 bases each). CDR3 nucleotides: TGTGCCATCAGTGGGGGACGGAACCCCTACGAGCAGTACTTC. Translation: CAISGGRNPYEQYF.